The source of this T cell receptor (beta chain) is a study of T cells in Graves' hyperthyroidism and ophthalmopathy. Across the whole study: Blood from the periphery was taken at initial diagnosis, before any treatment. General study points: Ophthalmopathy prediction by the model preceded onset by a median about 6 months.

CDR3 size: 14 residues. The germline CDR1 and CDR2 sequences are MGHDK and SYGVNS. The V end was cut by 7 bases, the J end by 0 bases, with 11 bases between. The sample holds many counts of this clonotype. Its specificity is unknown. Amplification of TCR beta CDR3 regions was performed using RNA transcripts as template. HTBI primers drove first-round RT-PCR of the TCR CDR3. One entry per CDR3 protein results from TCRdb running MiXCR on the multiplex PCR reads. The sample holds a few hundred thousand distinct CDR3 sequences; approximately 15% are singletons and the top ten take about 37%. Sequencing input: blood. This sequence originates from a middle-aged woman with Graves' ophthalmopathy. This chain joins TRBV25-1 and TRBJ2-3; D ambiguous. The CDR3 sequence is CASIGTISTDTQYF. The CDR3 nucleotides read TGTGCCAGCATCGGAACAATAAGCACAGATACGCAGTATTTT.